This T cell receptor (beta chain) derives from a study of sequential checkpoint blockade in melanoma. J gave up 6 bases and V 10 bases, and 6 bases lay outside the gene matches. The CDR3 consists of 13 residues. Germline V gene data show CDR1 as MNHGY and CDR2 as SAAAGT. Sample treatment: randomized to nivolumab then ipilimumab (arm A) or the reverse (arm B). Repertoires were generated with immunoSEQ multiplex PCR, while TCRdb's copy carries only in-frame clones and drops some. Here the sample spans about 37,000 clones, around 32% being singletons. This clonotype was obtained from a human donor with melanoma. The sequencing used tumor tissue (inferred from file names), collected from a patient given nivolumab and ipilimumab in sequence. The V gene is TRBV6-8, the J gene TRBJ1-6; TRBD1 matches 7 bases. The CDR3 nucleotides are TGTGCCATCGGGACAGACACTAATTCACCCCTCCACTTT. Translated: CAIGTDTNSPLHF.